This entry lists 32 T cell receptor beta chains sequenced from one sample in a study of cytomegalovirus exposure and HLA in healthy donors. TCRdb's copy holds only in-frame clones and misses some; the assay was immunoSEQ multiplex PCR. The table has about 240,000 clones, 86% seen once; the top ten hold 0.95% to 1.5%. Sequenced material: PBMCs. These receptor sequences come from a woman aged 30 to 39 in good health and CMV-seropositive.

This clone was picked up a small number of times. The CDR3: CASSPGQGNYYEQYF. The CDR3 region has the DNA TGTGCCAGCAGCCCAGGACAGGGAAACTACTACGAGCAGTACTTC. This rearrangement joins TRBV11-2 to TRBJ2-7, with TRBD1 matching over 8 bases. Unmatched junction bases numbered 9, after V lost 5 bases and J lost 3 bases. This CDR3 is 15 amino acids long. The germline gives CDR1 SGHAT, CDR2 FQNNGV.

This chain uses TRBV7-9 with TRBJ1-1; D gene unclear. From germline, CDR1 is SEHNR and CDR2 FQNEAQ (reference sequence). This CDR3 region has 14 residues. Trimming took off 2 bases at V and 4 bases at J, with 11 bases between the two ends. The CDR3 reads CASSLLSGSTEAFF. In DNA, the CDR3 is TGTGCCAGCAGCTTATTGTCTGGGAGCACTGAAGCTTTCTTT.

This clone was recorded only once. The chain couples TRBV27 to TRBJ2-1, with 13 bases fitting TRBD2. V shed 6 bases and J 10 bases; nucleotides not matched to a gene: 6. The V gene's germline CDR1 is MNHEY and CDR2 SMNVEV (reference sequence). CDR3 length equals 14 residues. The CDR3 region is CASRLAGGPGEQFF. The DNA of the CDR3 is TGTGCCAGCAGACTAGCGGGAGGGCCGGGGGAGCAGTTCTTC.

This chain connects TRBV10-3 to TRBJ2-3; maybe TRBD1 (6 bases). Deletions cut 0 bases from V and 6 bases from J, with 10 bases between. Germline assignment: CDR1 ENHRY and CDR2 SYGVKD. The CDR3 has 14 amino acids. CDR3 nucleotide sequence: TGTGCCATCAGTGAGTCGGGGGCGTTTGATACGCAGTATTTT. Residues: CAISESGAFDTQYF.

The CDR3 DNA reads TGCGCCAGCAGCCCCAGCCCGGGACTAGCGGGACACGAGCAGTACTTC. Protein: CASSPSPGLAGHEQYF. The chain uses TRBV4-1 and TRBJ2-7; 13 bases agree with TRBD2. V shed 4 bases, J shed 5 bases, and the junction held 8 bases outside the gene matches. Germline V gives CDR1 MGHRA, CDR2 YSYEKL. CDR3 length equals 16 residues.

The V gene is TRBV25-1, the J gene TRBJ1-2; the D is unclear. Germline CDR1 is MGHDK and CDR2 is SYGVNS. V gave up 5 bases and J gave up 8 bases, with 15 bases separating them. CDR3 length: 13 amino acids. CDR3 residues: CASSSGGGFGYTF. In DNA, the CDR3 is TGTGCCAGCAGTTCCGGAGGTGGGTTCGGCTACACCTTC.

This chain's CDR3 is CATSQGLAGGDDTQYF. In DNA form, the CDR3 reads TGTGCCACCAGCCAGGGACTAGCGGGAGGAGACGATACGCAGTATTTT. This chain links TRBV15 with TRBJ2-3; TRBD2 agrees at 15 bases. Germline V gene data show CDR1 as LNHNV and CDR2 as YYDKDF (reference sequence). Trimming removed 5 bases from V and 6 bases from J; junction bases left unmatched: 6. This CDR3 comprises 16 residues.

The chain couples TRBV6-4 to TRBJ2-7; 8 nucleotides agree with TRBD2. Germline lookup yields CDR1 MRHNA and CDR2 SNTAGT. V was clipped by 2 bases and J by 0 bases; unmatched bases: 9. The CDR3 consists of 17 residues. The CDR3 DNA reads as TGTGCCAGCAGTGACGGATTTGGCGGGAGGCTCTCCTACGAGCAGTACTTC. Translating gives CASSDGFGGRLSYEQYF.

CDR3 amino acids: CASSPLGGGRYEQYF. In nucleotides, the CDR3 is TGTGCCAGCAGTCCCTTGGGAGGCGGGAGGTACGAGCAGTACTTC. The chain carries TRBV28 and TRBJ2-7, with 8 bases fitting TRBD2. The CDR3 loop spans 15 amino acids. CDR1 and CDR2 from the germline V gene are MDHEN and SYDVKM. The V segment lost 5 bases and the J segment 4 bases; nucleotides outside the gene matches: 10.

This clone appeared a single time. The V gene is TRBV28, the J gene TRBJ1-1; tentatively, D is TRBD1 (5 bases). This CDR3 has 14 residues. Between the trimmed V and J ends, which lost 6 bases and 3 bases, there was a span of 14 bases. CDR1 and CDR2 (germline): MDHEN, SYDVKM. CDR3 in amino acids: CASSETRDDTEAFF. CDR3 bases: TGTGCCAGCAGCGAGACCAGGGATGACACTGAAGCTTTCTTT.

This chain joins TRBV30 and TRBJ1-5; D call uncertain. Trimming left V 1 base short and J 2 bases short, with 6 bases between. Per the germline V gene, CDR1 is GTSNPN and CDR2 is SVGIG (reference sequence). The CDR3 runs to 13 residues. The CDR3 is CAWSAGGNQPQHF. As DNA, the CDR3 is TGTGCCTGGAGTGCGGGTGGCAATCAGCCCCAGCATTTT.

The count of this clone is one. Other DNA variants within this sample encode the same CDR3. The V call is TRBV5-1, the J call TRBJ2-3; 11 bases are a match to TRBD2. The germline gives CDR1 SGHRS, CDR2 YFSETQ. With V trimmed by 0 bases and J by 1 base, 1 base remained unmatched. This CDR3 has 16 residues. The CDR3 loop is CASSLELAGGTDTQYF. The CDR3, as DNA: TGCGCCAGCAGCTTGGAACTAGCGGGGGGCACAGATACGCAGTATTTT.

This clone was counted a single time. This chain links TRBV19 with TRBJ1-2; 10 bases are shared with TRBD1. Losses at the gene ends were 3 bases for V and 5 bases for J; bases not matched to a gene: 9. This CDR3 comprises 16 residues. Germline CDR1 LNHDA, CDR2 SQIVND (reference sequence). The CDR3 DNA sequence: TGTGCCAGTAGTATCGGGACAGGGGAGTCTTTATATGGCTACACCTTC. Amino acids: CASSIGTGESLYGYTF.

A single count supports this clone. The CDR3 region is CASSLTWDSPNYGYTF. The CDR3 bases are TGCGCCAGCAGTTTAACCTGGGACAGTCCTAACTATGGCTACACCTTC. The chain has TRBV5-1 and TRBJ1-2; 7 nucleotides line up with TRBD1. The germline V gene has CDR1 SGHRS and CDR2 YFSETQ. The CDR3 sequence is 16 residues long. V was clipped by 5 bases and J by 0 bases; unmatched bases: 10.

The chain recombines TRBV6-4 with TRBJ2-1; 7 nucleotides agree with TRBD2. Germline V gives CDR1 MRHNA, CDR2 SNTAGT. V trimming: 2 bases; J trimming: 0 bases; junction bases outside the gene matches: 4. This CDR3 is built from 16 residues. Here the CDR3 reads CASSDVAGSSYNEQFF. The CDR3 bases are TGTGCCAGCAGTGACGTAGCGGGCAGCTCCTACAATGAGCAGTTCTTC.

This rearrangement joins TRBV27 to TRBJ2-5; D gene uncertain. This CDR3 contains 15 residues. V shed 3 bases and J shed 5 bases, with 16 bases lying between them. Germline-derived CDR1 and CDR2 are MNHEY and SMNVEV (reference sequence). The CDR3 nucleotides are TGTGCCAGCAGTTTCAGCGCCGGAGCCCGGGAGACCCAGTACTTC. It yields the protein CASSFSAGARETQYF.

The chain joins TRBV9 to TRBJ1-1; D might be TRBD1 (5 bases). Trimming cost V 4 bases and J 2 bases, with 12 bases left between them. CDR3 length: 14 amino acids. CDR1 is SGDLS, CDR2 YYNGEE, per germline. The DNA for the CDR3 is TGTGCCAGCAGCTCCCGGGACTCCAACACTGAAGCTTTCTTT. Encoded protein: CASSSRDSNTEAFF.

The V call is TRBV21-1, the J call TRBJ2-2; the D call in the table, TRBD1, was not verified against the DNA. TRBV21-1 is a pseudogene. The CDR3 has 16 residues. The DNA of the CDR3 is TGTGCCAGCACCATGGACCGGGACAGAAACACCGGGGAGCTGTTTTTT. Translation: CASTMDRDRNTGELFF.

This sequence joins TRBV6-5 and TRBJ2-7, with 9 positions matching TRBD1. CDR1 and CDR2 from the germline V gene are MNHEY and SVGAGI. V was pared by 2 bases and J by 2 bases, with 4 bases of the junction left unmatched. The CDR3 runs 15 residues. The CDR3: CASSYLRDRAYEQYF. CDR3 bases: TGTGCCAGCAGTTACCTCCGGGACAGGGCCTACGAGCAGTACTTC.

The rearrangement links TRBV9 to TRBJ2-3, with TRBD2 matching 11 bases. The junction had 13 bases not matched to a gene; V was cut back by 2 bases and J by 2 bases. CDR3 length: 19 amino acids. Germline V gene data show CDR1 as SGDLS and CDR2 as YYNGEE. The CDR3 region is CASSVATSGSPGTTDTQYF. DNA of the CDR3: TGTGCCAGCAGCGTGGCCACTAGCGGGAGTCCCGGAACCACAGATACGCAGTATTTT.

This clone was observed a single time. Germline is not matched at one junction end, which may reflect a read error. This rearrangement joins TRBV5-6 to TRBJ2-7, with 11 positions matching TRBD2. Germline CDR1 SGHDT, CDR2 YYEEEE. This CDR3 has 11 amino acids. Here the CDR3 reads CASSSSGLADF. The CDR3 DNA follows: TGTGCCAGCAGCTCATCGGGACTAGCGGACTTC.

This chain uses TRBV5-1 with TRBJ1-5; 7 positions agree with TRBD1. Germline loops: CDR1 SGHRS, CDR2 YFSETQ. The CDR3 length is 16 residues. V trimming: 0 bases; J trimming: 2 bases; junction bases outside the gene matches: 5. DNA of the CDR3: TGCGCCAGCAGCTTGGAAGGGGGCCAGGGCAATCAGCCCCAGCATTTT. Translated: CASSLEGGQGNQPQHF.

The rearrangement links TRBV6-5 to TRBJ2-1, with D perhaps TRBD2 (6 bases). Germline V lookup: CDR1 MNHEY, CDR2 SVGAGI. The V and J ends lost 2 bases and 10 bases respectively, with 6 bases between them. The CDR3 sequence is 11 residues long. CDR3 DNA: TGTGCCAGCAGTTACGGGGGGGAGCAGTTCTTC. This codes for CASSYGGEQFF.

The CDR3 loop is CASSILATGKSYEQYF. For the CDR3, the DNA is TGTGCCAGTAGTATTCTCGCGACAGGGAAGAGTTACGAGCAGTACTTC. This chain connects TRBV19 to TRBJ2-7; 7 nucleotides align to TRBD1. The trim removed 3 bases at V and 4 bases at J, leaving 12 bases unmatched. The CDR3 is made up of 16 amino acids. Germline V gene data show CDR1 as LNHDA and CDR2 as SQIVND (reference sequence).

The V gene is TRBV29-1, the J gene TRBJ1-1, with D unresolved. The CDR3 covers 11 residues. Per the germline V gene, CDR1 is SQVTM and CDR2 is ANQGSEA. V lost 4 bases and J 10 bases, leaving 13 bases between the germline ends. CDR3 sequence: CSVGIPEGAFF. Here the CDR3 DNA reads TGCAGCGTTGGAATCCCCGAGGGAGCTTTCTTT.

This clone was detected only once. The rearrangement links TRBV19 to TRBJ2-7; 7 bases align to TRBD1. In germline, CDR1 is LNHDA, CDR2 SQIVND (reference sequence). Unmatched junction bases numbered 11, after V lost 6 bases and J lost 3 bases. There are 15 residues in the CDR3. Here the CDR3 reads CASRTTGTDLYEQYF. Here the CDR3 DNA reads TGTGCCAGTAGAACGACCGGGACAGACCTCTACGAGCAGTACTTC.

This sequence joins TRBV28 and TRBJ2-2; TRBD2 agrees at 8 bases. After removal of 2 bases from V and 2 bases from J, the junction contained 7 bases not matched to a gene. CDR1 is MDHEN and CDR2 is SYDVKM in the germline V gene. The CDR3 loop spans 17 amino acids. Written as DNA, the CDR3 is TGTGCCAGCAGTTTAGTACTAGCGGACTCAAACACCGGGGAGCTGTTTTTT. Protein: CASSLVLADSNTGELFF.

The chain employs TRBV10-3 and TRBJ1-5; 8 bases map to TRBD1. The CDR3 runs 13 residues. V dropped 10 bases and J dropped 1; count of bases not matched to a gene: 3. Germline assignment: CDR1 ENHRY and CDR2 SYGVKD. The CDR3 DNA reads TGTGCCACCTCAGGGGGCAGCAATCAGCCCCAGCATTTT. Translation: CATSGGSNQPQHF.

J is TRBJ2-7 and V is TRBV27; 11 bases align to TRBD2. The CDR3 loop spans 15 amino acids. Germline-derived CDR1 and CDR2 are MNHEY and SMNVEV (reference sequence). Unmatched junction bases numbered 10, after V lost 5 bases and J lost 7 bases. The CDR3 sequence: CASSIAGGPGREQYF. CDR3 bases: TGTGCCAGCAGTATAGCGGGAGGGCCGGGTCGGGAGCAGTACTTC.

The gene calls are TRBV5-4 and TRBJ2-3; possibly TRBD2 for D (6 bases). With 4 bases removed from V and 2 bases from J, the gap between germline ends came to 11 bases. This CDR3 spans 14 amino acids. CDR1 and CDR2 (germline): SGHNT, YYREEE (reference sequence). CDR3 nucleotides: TGTGCCAGCAGCCGGGACTTCGACACAGATACGCAGTATTTT. It codes for CASSRDFDTDTQYF.

V and J are TRBV5-5 and TRBJ1-1, with a possible D match to TRBD1 (6 bases). Germline values: CDR1 SGHKS, CDR2 YYEKEE (reference sequence). Trimming removed 4 bases from V and 3 bases from J, with 13 bases in between. The CDR3 length is 14 residues. For the CDR3, the DNA is TGTGCCAGCAGCGCTCAGGGGTCGGACACTGAAGCTTTCTTT. This encodes CASSAQGSDTEAFF.

This clone was recorded a few times. The chain carries TRBV7-2 and TRBJ1-5; no clear D. Germline CDR1 SGHTA, CDR2 FQGNSA. Trimming left V 3 bases short and J 0 bases short, with 3 bases between. This CDR3 has 13 residues. Written as DNA, the CDR3 is TGTGCCAGCAGCTTCAATAGCAATCAGCCCCAGCATTTT. This gives the protein CASSFNSNQPQHF.